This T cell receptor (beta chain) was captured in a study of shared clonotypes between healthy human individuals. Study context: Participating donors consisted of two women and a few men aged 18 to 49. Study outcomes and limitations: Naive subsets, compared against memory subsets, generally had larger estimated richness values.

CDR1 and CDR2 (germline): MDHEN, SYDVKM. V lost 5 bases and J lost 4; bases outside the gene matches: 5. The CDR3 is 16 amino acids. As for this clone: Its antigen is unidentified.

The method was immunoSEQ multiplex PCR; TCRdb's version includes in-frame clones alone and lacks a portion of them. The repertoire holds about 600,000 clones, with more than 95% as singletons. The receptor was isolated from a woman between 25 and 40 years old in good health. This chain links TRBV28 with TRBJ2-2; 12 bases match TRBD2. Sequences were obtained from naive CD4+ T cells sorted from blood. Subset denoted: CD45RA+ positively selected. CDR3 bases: TGTGCCAGCAGTCCGGCACTAGCGGGAGGCACCGGGGAGCTGTTTTTT. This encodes CASSPALAGGTGELFF. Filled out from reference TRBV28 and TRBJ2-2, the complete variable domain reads DVKVTQSSRYLVKRTGEKVFLECVQDMDHENMFWYRQDPGLGLRLIYFSYDVKMKEKGDIPEGYSVSREKKERFSLILESASTNQTSMYLCASSPALAGGTGELFFGEGSRLTVL.